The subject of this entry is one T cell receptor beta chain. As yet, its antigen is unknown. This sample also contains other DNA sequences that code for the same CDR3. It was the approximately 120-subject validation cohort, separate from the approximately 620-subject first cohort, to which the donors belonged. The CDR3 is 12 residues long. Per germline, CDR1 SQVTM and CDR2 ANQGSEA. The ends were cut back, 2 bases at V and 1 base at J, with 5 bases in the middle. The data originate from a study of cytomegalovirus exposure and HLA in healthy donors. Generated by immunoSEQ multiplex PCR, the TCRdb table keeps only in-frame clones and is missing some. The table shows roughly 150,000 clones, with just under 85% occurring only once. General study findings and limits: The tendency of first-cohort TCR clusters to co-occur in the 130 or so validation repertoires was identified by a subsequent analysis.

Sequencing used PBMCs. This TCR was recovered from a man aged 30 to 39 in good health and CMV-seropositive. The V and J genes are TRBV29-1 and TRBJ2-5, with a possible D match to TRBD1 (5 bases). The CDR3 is CSVEQGQETQYF. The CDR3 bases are TGCAGCGTTGAACAGGGCCAAGAGACCCAGTACTTC. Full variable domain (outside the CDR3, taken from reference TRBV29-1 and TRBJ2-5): SAVISQKPSRDICQRGTSLTIQCQVDSQVTMMFWYRQQPGQSLTLIATANQGSEATYESGFVIDKFPISRPNLTFSTLTVSNMSPEDSSIYLCSVEQGQETQYFGPGTRLLVL.